Detailed here is one TCR beta chain. What it recognizes is unknown. PCR was performed using 60 Vbeta and 13 Jbeta primers. The method was immunoSEQ multiplex PCR; TCRdb's version includes in-frame clones alone and lacks a portion of them. The sample yields about 98,000 clones, under 75% seen once. The data belong to a study of cytomegalovirus exposure and HLA in healthy donors. Findings and caveats of the study: Later examination showed HLA-associated TCR beta chains had greater clonal expansion than equally common others.

Sequenced input: PBMCs. This receptor was identified in a man aged 45 to 65 in good health and CMV-seronegative.

In DNA form, the CDR3 reads TGCGCCAGCAGCCACCTAGCGGGGGGGCCAGATACGCAGTATTTT. This translates into CASSHLAGGPDTQYF. This sequence joins TRBV4-3 and TRBJ2-3; 12 nucleotides align to TRBD2. The V gene end was trimmed by 3 bases and the J gene end by 4 bases; junction bases not matched to a gene: 2. The CDR3 totals 15 residues. CDR1 and CDR2 from the germline V gene are LGHNA and YSLEER.